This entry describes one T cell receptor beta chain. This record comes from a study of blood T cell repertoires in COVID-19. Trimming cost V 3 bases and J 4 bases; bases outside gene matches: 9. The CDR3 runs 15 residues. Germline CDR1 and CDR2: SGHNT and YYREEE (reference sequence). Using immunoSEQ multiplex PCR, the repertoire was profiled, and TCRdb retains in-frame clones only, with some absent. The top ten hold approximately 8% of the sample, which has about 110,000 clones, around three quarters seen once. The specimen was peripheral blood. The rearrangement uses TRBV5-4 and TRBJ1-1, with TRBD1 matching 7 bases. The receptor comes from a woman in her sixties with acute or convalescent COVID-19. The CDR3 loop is CASSSPTGVGTEAFF. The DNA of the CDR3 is TGTGCCAGCAGCTCGCCAACAGGGGTGGGCACTGAAGCTTTCTTT.